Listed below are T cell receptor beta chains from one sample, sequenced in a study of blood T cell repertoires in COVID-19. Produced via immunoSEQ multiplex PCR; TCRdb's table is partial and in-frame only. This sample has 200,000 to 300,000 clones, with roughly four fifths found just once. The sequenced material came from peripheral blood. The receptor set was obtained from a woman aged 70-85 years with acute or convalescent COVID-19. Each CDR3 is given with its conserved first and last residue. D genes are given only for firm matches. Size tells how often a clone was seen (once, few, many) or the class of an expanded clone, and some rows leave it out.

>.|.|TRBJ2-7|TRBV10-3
TGTGCCATCAGTGACCGTTCCTACGAGCAGTACTTC
CAISDRSYEQYF
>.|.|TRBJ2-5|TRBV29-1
TGCAGCGTTCGTGACTCCTCTCTGGAGACCCAGTACTTC
CSVRDSSLETQYF
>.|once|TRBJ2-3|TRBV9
TGTGCCAGCAGCGTCCCCCCTGGGGGGGCAATGGATACGCAGTATTTT
CASSVPPGGAMDTQYF
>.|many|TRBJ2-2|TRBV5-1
TGCGCCAGCAGCTTGGGCCAGTACACCGGGGAGCTGTTTTTT
CASSLGQYTGELFF
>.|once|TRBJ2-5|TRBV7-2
TGTGCCAGCAGCTTAGTGTGGGGGCTACAAGAGACCCAGTACTTC
CASSLVWGLQETQYF
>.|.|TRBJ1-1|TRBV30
TGTGCCTGGAGTGTATGGGGCCCTTTCTTT
CAWSVWGPFF
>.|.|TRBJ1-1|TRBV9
TGTGTCAGCAGCCTTCGGACAAACATGAACACTGAAGCTTTCTTT
CVSSLRTNMNTEAFF
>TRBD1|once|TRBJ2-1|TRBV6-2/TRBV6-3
TGTGCCAGCAGTGACAGGGGCTATGAGCAGTTCTTC
CASSDRGYEQFF
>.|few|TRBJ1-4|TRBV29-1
TGCAGCGTTGTATATCCAACTAATGAAAAACTGTTTTTT
CSVVYPTNEKLFF
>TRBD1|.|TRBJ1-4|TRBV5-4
TGTGCCAGCAGCTTGGATTCGGACAGGGTTGCAAAACTGTTTTTT
CASSLDSDRVAKLFF
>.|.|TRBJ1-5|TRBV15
TGTGCCACCAGCAGAGATCTGAAGCTCGGGGGACAGCCCCAGCATTTT
CATSRDLKLGGQPQHF
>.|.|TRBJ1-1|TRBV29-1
TGCAGCGTTGAACGGGAGAACACTGAAGCTTTCTTT
CSVERENTEAFF
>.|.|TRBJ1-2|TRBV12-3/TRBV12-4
TGTGCCAGCAGTTTTTCCGTCGGCTACACCTTC
CASSFSVGYTF
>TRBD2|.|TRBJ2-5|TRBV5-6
TGTGCCAGCAGCTTGGGCGGGGGCCAAGAGACCCAGTACTTC
CASSLGGGQETQYF
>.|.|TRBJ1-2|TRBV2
TGTGCCAGCAGTCAAGACTCTCCGGGCTATGGCTACACCTTC
CASSQDSPGYGYTF
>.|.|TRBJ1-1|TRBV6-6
TGTGCCAGCAGTCAGTACAGGGTATCATTCATGAACACTGAAGCTTTCTTT
CASSQYRVSFMNTEAFF
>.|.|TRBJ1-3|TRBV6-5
TGTGCCAGCAGTTCGCGGCGACAGCTCTCTGGAAACACCATATATTTT
CASSSRRQLSGNTIYF
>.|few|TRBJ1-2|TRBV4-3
TGCGCCAGCAGCCAAGATCAAGGGAGGTACTATGGCTACACCTTC
CASSQDQGRYYGYTF
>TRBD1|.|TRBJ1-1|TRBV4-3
TGCGCCAGCAGCCAAGATTGGGGACAGGGGTTTACTGAAGCTTTCTTT
CASSQDWGQGFTEAFF
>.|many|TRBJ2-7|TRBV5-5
TGTGCCAGCAGCTTGGACAGAGTTTACGAGCAGTACTTC
CASSLDRVYEQYF
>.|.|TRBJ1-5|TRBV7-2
TGTGCCAGCAGCTTCCGGGGAGGGGGCAATCAGCCCCAGCATTTT
CASSFRGGGNQPQHF
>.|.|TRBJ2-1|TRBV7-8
TGTGCCAGCAGCTTAGCCGCGAATTTTAACAATGAGCAGTTCTTC
CASSLAANFNNEQFF